The present T cell receptor beta chain was sequenced within a study of blood T cell repertoires in COVID-19. At the level of the study: Italy, Spain and the United States were the sources of the convalescent and acute COVID-19 samples. Sources were T cells, B-cell-depleted T cells, or PBMCs; the material itself was cDNA or gDNA.

Original handling: Amplification of reference gene primers provided the estimated nucleated cell counts. Assay used: immunoSEQ multiplex PCR; TCRdb lists only in-frame clones, some missing. That table supplies the V and J calls and clone size; D and trimming were determined from the DNA. The sample holds 45,000 to 70,000 clones, 91% seen once. CDR3 size: 15 residues. CDR1 is LNHNV, CDR2 YYDKDF, per germline (reference sequence). V was trimmed by 0 bases and J by 0 bases, leaving 6 bases between them. This chain uses TRBV15 with TRBJ1-3; D not resolved. Sequencing was done on a sample of peripheral blood. The sequence came from a woman aged 55-70 years with active or convalescent COVID-19. CDR3 residues: CATSRDRLSGNTIYF. CDR3 DNA: TGTGCCACCAGCAGAGACAGACTCTCTGGAAACACCATATATTTT.